This TCR beta chain is from a study of early stage breast cancer tumors. Study-wide results and caveats: Compared with adjacent normal breast, tumors showed approximately 2.5-fold denser, more clonal T cells. Bulk DNA sequencing of unsorted cells missed chain pairing and markers. Commonly generated sequences made up most enriched TCRB sequences shared between patients.

Assay used: immunoSEQ multiplex PCR; TCRdb lists only in-frame clones, some missing. The sample carries some 41,000 clones, about 73% recorded once. About this clone itself: Its antigen is currently unknown. Other DNA sequences in the same sample also yield this CDR3.

Trimming removed 0 bases from V and 2 bases from J, with 6 bases in between. The CDR3 covers 13 residues. Germline V gene sequence: CDR1 SGDLS, CDR2 YYNGEE. The chain couples TRBV9 to TRBJ2-7; D gene ambiguous. The receptor was derived from a person between 50 and 60 years old with breast cancer. The sequenced material came from blood. In DNA form, the CDR3 reads TGTGCCAGCAGCGTAGGACTCACCTACGAGCAGTACTTC. Amino acid sequence: CASSVGLTYEQYF.